This T cell receptor beta chain was sequenced for a study of vaccination and CD4 T cells after COVID-19. Study context: Overlapping SARS-CoV-2, HCoV-NL63, HCoV-OC43 and HCoV-229E spike peptides were used to stimulate cells.

The Oncomine TCR Beta short-read assay sequenced DNA from cultured CD4+ T cells. CD4+ T cells were cultured, and genomic DNA was extracted from them. Via MiXCR, TCRdb re-called the PCR reads, giving one row per CDR3 protein. The sample carries 4,600 or so distinct CDR3 sequences, about 40% recorded once. Treatment here: approximately nine-day PBMC culture with coronavirus spike peptide pools or control peptides (ViraFEST assay). Findings and limits, study-wide: Only post-vaccination samples contained a median approximately 86% of the reactive clones in convalescent patients. Vaccine-specific clones in convalescent patients were spike mono-reactive in 304 of 307 cases.

In the case of this clonotype: What it binds is unknown.

This sequence originates from a human donor who had recovered from COVID-19. Input material: CD4+ T cells from blood, cultured in vitro.

The CDR3 here is CSAKPPSTYNEQFF. In DNA form, the CDR3 reads TGCAGTGCTAAACCTCCGAGCACCTACAATGAGCAGTTCTTC. The chain uses TRBV20-1 and TRBJ2-1; no firm D call. V lost 4 bases, J lost 2 bases, and 12 bases lay in between. The CDR3 extends over 14 amino acids. In germline, CDR1 is DFQATT, CDR2 SNEGSKA (reference sequence).